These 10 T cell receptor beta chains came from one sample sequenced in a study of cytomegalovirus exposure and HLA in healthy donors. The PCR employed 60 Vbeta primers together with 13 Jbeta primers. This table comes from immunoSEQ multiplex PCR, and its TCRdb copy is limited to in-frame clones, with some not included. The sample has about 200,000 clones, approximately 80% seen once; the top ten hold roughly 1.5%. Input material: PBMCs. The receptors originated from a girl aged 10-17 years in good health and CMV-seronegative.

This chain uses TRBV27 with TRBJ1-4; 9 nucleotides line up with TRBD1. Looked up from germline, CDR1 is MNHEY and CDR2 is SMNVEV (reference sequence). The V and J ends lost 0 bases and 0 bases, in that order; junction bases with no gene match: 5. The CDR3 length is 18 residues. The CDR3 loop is CASSLSPYRGPTNEKLFF. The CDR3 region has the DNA TGTGCCAGCAGTTTATCCCCCTACAGGGGGCCAACTAATGAAAAACTGTTTTTT.

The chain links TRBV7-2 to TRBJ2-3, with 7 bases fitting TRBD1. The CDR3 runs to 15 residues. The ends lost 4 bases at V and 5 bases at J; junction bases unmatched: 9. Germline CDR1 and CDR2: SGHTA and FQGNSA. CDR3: CASSYRQGGLDTQYF. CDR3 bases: TGTGCCAGCAGCTACCGACAGGGCGGATTAGATACGCAGTATTTT.

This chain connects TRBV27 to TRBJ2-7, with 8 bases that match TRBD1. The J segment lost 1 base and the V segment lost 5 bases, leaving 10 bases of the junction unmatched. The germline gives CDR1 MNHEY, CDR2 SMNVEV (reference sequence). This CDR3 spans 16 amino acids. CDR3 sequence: CASSAKGQEYSYEQYF. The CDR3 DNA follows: TGTGCCAGCAGTGCGAAGGGACAGGAATATTCCTACGAGCAGTACTTC.

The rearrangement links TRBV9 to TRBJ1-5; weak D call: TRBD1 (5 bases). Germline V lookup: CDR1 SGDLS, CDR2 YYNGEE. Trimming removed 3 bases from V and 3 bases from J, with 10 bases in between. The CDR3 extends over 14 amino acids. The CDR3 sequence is CASSADSNNQPQHF. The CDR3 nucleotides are TGTGCCAGCAGCGCCGACAGTAACAATCAGCCCCAGCATTTT.

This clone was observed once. This CDR3 is CAWNTGQTPLHF. The CDR3 nucleotides read TGTGCCTGGAACACGGGACAGACACCCCTCCACTTT. The genes are TRBV30 and TRBJ1-6, with TRBD1 matching 7 bases. The CDR3 runs to 12 residues. The trim removed 4 bases at V and 11 bases at J, leaving 5 bases unmatched. Germline V gene lookup returns CDR1 GTSNPN and CDR2 SVGIG (reference sequence).

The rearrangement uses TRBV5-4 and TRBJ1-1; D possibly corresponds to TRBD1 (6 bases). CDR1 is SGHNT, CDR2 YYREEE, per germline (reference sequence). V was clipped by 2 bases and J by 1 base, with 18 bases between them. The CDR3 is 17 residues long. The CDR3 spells CASSLRGGETANTEAFF. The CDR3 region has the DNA TGTGCCAGCAGCTTACGTGGGGGCGAAACGGCGAACACTGAAGCTTTCTTT.

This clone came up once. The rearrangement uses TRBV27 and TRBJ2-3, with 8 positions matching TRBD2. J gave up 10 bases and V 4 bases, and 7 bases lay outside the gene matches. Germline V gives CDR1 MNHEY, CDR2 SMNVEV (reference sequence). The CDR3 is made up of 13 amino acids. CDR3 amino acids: CASSSGTSYPQYF. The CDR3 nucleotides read TGTGCCAGCAGTTCCGGGACTAGTTATCCGCAGTATTTT.

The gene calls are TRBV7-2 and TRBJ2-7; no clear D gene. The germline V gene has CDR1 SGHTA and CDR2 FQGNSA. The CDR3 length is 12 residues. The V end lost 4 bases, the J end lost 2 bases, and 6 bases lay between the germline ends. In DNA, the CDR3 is TGTGCCAGCAGCTCCGGTACCTACGAGCAGTACTTC. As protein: CASSSGTYEQYF.

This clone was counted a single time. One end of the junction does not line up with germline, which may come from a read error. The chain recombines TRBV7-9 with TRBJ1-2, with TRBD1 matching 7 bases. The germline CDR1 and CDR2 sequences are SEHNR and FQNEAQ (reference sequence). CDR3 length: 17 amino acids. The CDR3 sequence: CSSSLALGYEGADGYTF. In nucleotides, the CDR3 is TGTTCCAGCAGCTTAGCTTTGGGGTATGAGGGGGCGGATGGCTACACCTTC.

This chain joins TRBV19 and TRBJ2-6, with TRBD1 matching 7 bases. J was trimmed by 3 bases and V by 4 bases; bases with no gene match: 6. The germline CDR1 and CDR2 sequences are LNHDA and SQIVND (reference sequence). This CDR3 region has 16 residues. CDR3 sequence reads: CASSRIGTVGANVLTF. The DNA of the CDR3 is TGTGCCAGTAGTAGGATAGGGACAGTTGGGGCCAACGTCCTGACTTTC.